One sample yielded the 32 T cell receptor beta chains listed below, sequenced in a study of blood T cell repertoires in COVID-19. Repertoires were generated with immunoSEQ multiplex PCR, while TCRdb's copy carries only in-frame clones and drops some. Here the sample spans roughly 290,000 clones, more than 70% being singletons. What was sequenced was peripheral blood. These TCRs come from a woman between 45 and 65 years old who had recovered from COVID-19.

The gene calls are TRBV18 and TRBJ2-1, with 7 bases aligning to TRBD1. CDR3 length: 14 amino acids. The V gene's germline CDR1 is KGHSH and CDR2 LQKENI. Losses at the gene ends were 3 bases for V and 8 bases for J; bases not matched to a gene: 7. CDR3 residues: CASSPTGHGDEQFF. The CDR3 nucleotides read TGTGCCAGCTCACCGACAGGGCATGGGGATGAGCAGTTCTTC.

The chain combines TRBV6-1 with TRBJ1-2; 7 bases line up with TRBD1. CDR1 and CDR2 from the germline V gene are MNHNS and SASEGT. This CDR3 is built from 14 residues. The V gene end was trimmed by 3 bases and the J gene end by 4 bases; junction bases not matched to a gene: 5. The CDR3 spells CASSDLQGPYGYTF. The CDR3 region has the DNA TGTGCCAGCAGTGATCTACAGGGGCCCTATGGCTACACCTTC.

The chain recombines TRBV19 with TRBJ1-1; D is unclear. Germline V gene data show CDR1 as LNHDA and CDR2 as SQIVND (reference sequence). The length of the CDR3 is 14 residues. V was pared by 7 bases and J by 3 bases, with 15 bases between. CDR3 loop: CASTLRGGYTEAFF. The CDR3 coding sequence is TGTGCCAGTACCCTCCGGGGTGGGTACACTGAAGCTTTCTTT.

This chain connects TRBV18 to TRBJ1-1; D gene ambiguous. The CDR3 totals 15 residues. Trimming took 2 bases from V and 10 from J, leaving 20 bases between them. The germline V gene encodes CDR1 KGHSH and CDR2 LQKENI. The CDR3 here is CASSPGQGRLIGAFF. CDR3 sequence (DNA): TGTGCCAGCTCACCAGGGCAAGGGAGGTTAATCGGAGCTTTCTTT.

The rearrangement joins TRBV18 to TRBJ2-7; 9 bases map to TRBD1. The trim removed 4 bases at V and 7 bases at J, leaving 8 bases unmatched. The CDR3 has 14 amino acids. Germline V gene lookup returns CDR1 KGHSH and CDR2 LQKENI. CDR3 sequence: CASSRDREVQEQYF. The CDR3 coding sequence is TGTGCCAGCTCACGGGACAGGGAAGTCCAAGAGCAGTACTTC.

J is TRBJ1-1 and V is TRBV5-6; D gene ambiguous. The germline gives CDR1 SGHDT, CDR2 YYEEEE. The V gene lost 0 bases and the J gene lost 7 bases, with 4 bases spanning the gap. The CDR3 totals 11 residues. The CDR3 loop is CASSLESEAFF. The CDR3 DNA follows: TGTGCCAGCAGCTTGGAGAGTGAAGCTTTCTTT.

The genes are TRBV19 and TRBJ1-1; 7 bases fit TRBD1. Germline V gene data show CDR1 as LNHDA and CDR2 as SQIVND (reference sequence). Trimming removed 3 bases from V and 5 bases from J; junction bases left unmatched: 6. The CDR3 is 14 residues long. The CDR3 spells CASSITGARTEAFF. CDR3 DNA sequence: TGTGCCAGTAGTATTACAGGGGCCCGGACTGAAGCTTTCTTT.

The CDR3 nucleotides read TGTGCCAGCAGTAATGAGGATTGGAATACGCAGTATTTT. It is translated as CASSNEDWNTQYF. The V gene is TRBV28, the J gene TRBJ2-3, with D uncertain. The germline V gene has CDR1 MDHEN and CDR2 SYDVKM. The CDR3 totals 13 residues. Deletions cut 5 bases from V and 7 bases from J, with 13 bases between. Full variable domain (remainder filled in from reference TRBV28 and TRBJ2-3): DVKVTQSSRYLVKRTGEKVFLECVQDMDHENMFWYRQDPGLGLRLIYFSYDVKMKEKGDIPEGYSVSREKKERFSLILESASTNQTSMYLCASSNEDWNTQYFGPGTRLTVL.

The chain combines TRBV7-2 with TRBJ2-1, with 7 bases matching TRBD1. The germline gives CDR1 SGHTA, CDR2 FQGNSA. The CDR3 spans 15 residues. Trimming cost V 3 bases and J 4 bases; bases outside gene matches: 6. CDR3 in amino acids: CASSFEGASYNEQFF. DNA of the CDR3: TGTGCCAGCAGCTTCGAGGGGGCCTCTTACAATGAGCAGTTCTTC.

The chain links TRBV19 to TRBJ1-1, with unresolved D. The germline CDR1 and CDR2 sequences are LNHDA and SQIVND (reference sequence). The CDR3 length is 14 residues. With 1 base removed from V and 8 bases from J, the gap between germline ends came to 14 bases. The CDR3 here is CASSIGADPREAFF. The CDR3 bases are TGTGCCAGTAGTATAGGAGCGGACCCACGCGAAGCTTTCTTT.

The chain uses TRBV7-9 and TRBJ1-5; TRBD1 might be the D (6 bases). Germline assignment: CDR1 SEHNR and CDR2 FQNEAQ (reference sequence). CDR3 length: 15 amino acids. The V end lost 5 bases, the J end lost 6 bases, and 17 bases lay between the germline ends. The CDR3 reads CASSAREGGPQPQHF. CDR3 bases: TGTGCCAGCAGCGCCAGGGAGGGGGGTCCTCAGCCCCAGCATTTT.

The chain joins TRBV11-2 to TRBJ2-1; 9 nucleotides match TRBD2. Trimming removed 1 base from V and 6 bases from J; junction bases left unmatched: 4. The CDR3 totals 15 residues. In germline, CDR1 is SGHAT, CDR2 FQNNGV. CDR3 sequence reads: CASSLGREGRNEQFF. Written as DNA, the CDR3 is TGTGCCAGCAGCTTAGGGCGGGAGGGCCGCAATGAGCAGTTCTTC.

CDR3 protein: CASSYSREISGNTIYF. CDR3 bases: TGTGCCAGCAGTTACTCGAGGGAGATATCTGGAAACACCATATATTTT. The gene calls are TRBV6-5 and TRBJ1-3; no firm D call. Germline CDR1 and CDR2: MNHEY and SVGAGI. The CDR3 is made up of 16 amino acids. V lost 0 bases to trimming and J lost 1 base, with 10 bases between them.

V is TRBV2 and J is TRBJ2-5, with 9 bases aligning to TRBD1. Germline CDR1 SNHLY, CDR2 FYNNEI. This CDR3 contains 14 residues. V was pared by 10 bases and J by 5 bases, with 11 bases of the junction left unmatched. The CDR3 DNA follows: TGTGCCATCTACCCCGGACAGGGGAGGGAGACCCAGTACTTC. Protein sequence: CAIYPGQGRETQYF.

This chain links TRBV4-3 with TRBJ2-7, with TRBD2 matching over 8 bases. Germline lookup yields CDR1 LGHNA and CDR2 YSLEER. This CDR3 contains 15 residues. The V gene end was trimmed by 4 bases and the J gene end by 8 bases; junction bases not matched to a gene: 13. CDR3 region: CASSLQRETQGQQYF. As DNA, the CDR3 is TGCGCCAGCAGCCTTCAGCGGGAGACCCAGGGCCAGCAGTACTTC.

This clone showed up just a few times. The gene calls are TRBV2 and TRBJ1-3; D is ambiguous. Germline V gene sequence: CDR1 SNHLY, CDR2 FYNNEI. Trimming cost V 3 bases and J 1 base, with 7 bases left between them. The CDR3 covers 14 residues. The CDR3 region has the DNA TGTGCCAGCAGTGACTCGGGATCTGGAAACACCATATATTTT. It encodes CASSDSGSGNTIYF.

V is TRBV3-1 (or the pseudogene TRBV3-2) and J is TRBJ1-1; TRBD1 agrees at 8 bases. With 6 bases clipped from V and 6 bases from J, the junction kept 3 bases outside the gene matches. CDR3 length: 12 amino acids. CDR1 and CDR2 (germline): LGHDT, YNNKEL (reference sequence). CDR3 residues: CASRRTGSEAFF. CDR3 DNA: TGTGCCAGCAGGCGGACAGGGTCTGAAGCTTTCTTT.

The chain employs TRBV7-3 and TRBJ2-2; 11 bases are shared with TRBD2. The ends lost 4 bases at V and 4 bases at J; junction bases unmatched: 5. The CDR3 runs to 16 residues. Germline CDR1 and CDR2: SGHTA and FQGTGA. The CDR3 coding sequence is TGTGCCAGCAGCTCGATAGCGGGAGGGGGCACCGGGGAGCTGTTTTTT. This codes for CASSSIAGGGTGELFF.

The chain couples TRBV14 to TRBJ2-3; no firm D call. The CDR3 loop spans 16 amino acids. The V end was cut by 0 bases, the J end by 1 base, with 11 bases between. Germline values: CDR1 SGHDN, CDR2 FVKESK. CDR3 loop: CASSQDTGFGTDTQYF. As DNA, the CDR3 is TGTGCCAGCAGCCAAGATACTGGTTTTGGCACAGATACGCAGTATTTT.

The chain is built from TRBV6-2 or TRBV6-3 and TRBJ2-1; D remains ambiguous. Trimming left V 2 bases short and J 5 bases short, with 4 bases between. The CDR3 covers 12 residues. The germline CDR1 and CDR2 sequences are MNHEY and SVGEGT. In nucleotides, the CDR3 is TGTGCCAGCAGTTACGGAGACAATGAGCAGTTCTTC. It specifies CASSYGDNEQFF.

The chain employs TRBV25-1 and TRBJ1-2; D not resolved. CDR3 length: 13 amino acids. V lost 2 bases and J 4 bases, leaving 8 bases between the germline ends. Germline CDR1 reads MGHDK; CDR2 reads SYGVNS. CDR3 in amino acids: CASSESGPYGYTF. For the CDR3, the DNA is TGTGCCAGCAGTGAAAGTGGGCCCTATGGCTACACCTTC.

The J gene is TRBJ1-1, the V gene TRBV13, with 11 bases fitting TRBD1. This CDR3 contains 14 residues. Germline CDR1 is PRHDT and CDR2 is FYEKMQ (reference sequence). V dropped 5 bases and J dropped 6; count of bases not matched to a gene: 5. The DNA of the CDR3 is TGTGCCAGCAGCGTAGCGGGACAGGGGGCTGAAGCTTTCTTT. Its translation is CASSVAGQGAEAFF.

This clone has just a few counts. The chain uses TRBV28 and TRBJ2-1, with D tentatively TRBD2 (6 bases). Germline loops: CDR1 MDHEN, CDR2 SYDVKM. V lost 3 bases, J lost 5 bases, and 14 bases lay in between. CDR3 length: 15 amino acids. CDR3 coding DNA: TGTGCCAGCAGTTTTGGCGGGAACGCGAACAATGAGCAGTTCTTC. This encodes CASSFGGNANNEQFF.

J is TRBJ1-3 and V is TRBV7-9; D unclear. Germline CDR1 and CDR2: SEHNR and FQNEAQ (reference sequence). Trimming removed 1 base from V and 0 bases from J, with 10 bases in between. The CDR3 is 16 residues long. Here the CDR3 reads CASSLGSGSSGNTIYF. The CDR3 nucleotides read TGTGCCAGCAGCTTAGGAAGCGGGAGCTCTGGAAACACCATATATTTT.

The V call is TRBV6-2 or TRBV6-3, the J call TRBJ2-1; D ambiguous. CDR1 is MNHEY and CDR2 is SVGEGT in the germline V gene. V was trimmed by 2 bases and J by 0 bases, leaving 5 bases between them. This CDR3 contains 14 residues. For the CDR3, the DNA is TGTGCCAGCAGTTACCCCTACTCCTACAATGAGCAGTTCTTC. Its translation: CASSYPYSYNEQFF.

The rearrangement links TRBV7-8 to TRBJ1-2, with 11 bases fitting TRBD1. V shed 5 bases, J shed 6 bases, and the junction held 11 bases outside the gene matches. Germline assignment: CDR1 SGHVS and CDR2 FQNEAQ. The CDR3 consists of 16 residues. The CDR3 DNA reads as TGTGCCAGCAGCCCTTGGACAGGGGGCGTTGATAATGGCTACACCTTC. Encoded protein: CASSPWTGGVDNGYTF.

This chain uses TRBV4-2 with TRBJ2-1, with 8 bases matching TRBD2. V dropped 3 bases and J dropped 8; count of bases not matched to a gene: 18. The CDR3 sequence is 18 residues long. In germline, CDR1 is LGHNA, CDR2 YNFKEQ. The CDR3 loop is CASSHRPGSAGEVDEQFF. The CDR3 nucleotides read TGTGCCAGCAGCCACCGTCCCGGCTCAGCGGGAGAGGTGGATGAGCAGTTCTTC.

DNA for the CDR3: TGTGCCTCTTGGGGGGGGTATAATTCACCCCTCCACTTT. Its translation: CASWGGYNSPLHF. V usage is TRBV27 and J usage is TRBJ1-6, with D tentatively TRBD1 (5 bases). V lost 11 bases and J lost 4, with 12 bases in between. This CDR3 contains 13 residues. Germline values: CDR1 MNHEY, CDR2 SMNVEV (reference sequence).

The J gene is TRBJ1-6, the V gene TRBV27, with a weak D call TRBD1 (6 bases). There are 18 residues in the CDR3. The germline CDR1 and CDR2 sequences are MNHEY and SMNVEV (reference sequence). The V end lost 2 bases, the J end lost 4 bases, and 18 bases lay between the germline ends. The CDR3 loop reads CASSLGLSGTLYNSPLHF. CDR3 bases: TGTGCCAGCAGTTTAGGGCTCTCCGGGACACTGTATAATTCACCCCTCCACTTT.

V gene TRBV7-2 combines with J gene TRBJ2-7, with 8 bases lining up with TRBD2. CDR3 length: 15 amino acids. Looked up from germline, CDR1 is SGHTA and CDR2 is FQGNSA. J lost 7 bases, V lost 2 bases, and 10 bases had no gene match. The CDR3 sequence: CASSLKVAGGKEQYF. In DNA, the CDR3 is TGTGCCAGCAGCTTAAAAGTTGCGGGGGGAAAGGAGCAGTACTTC. The whole variable domain, filled in from reference TRBV7-2 and TRBJ2-7, reads GAGVSQSPSNKVTEKGKDVELRCDPISGHTALYWYRQSLGQGLEFLIYFQGNSAPDKSGLPSDRFSAERTGGSVSTLTIQRTQQEDSAVYLCASSLKVAGGKEQYFGPGTRLTVT.

The V call is TRBV2, the J call TRBJ1-2; 8 bases map to TRBD1. CDR3 length: 15 residues. The germline CDR1 and CDR2 sequences are SNHLY and FYNNEI. J lost 7 bases, V lost 6 bases, and 13 bases had no gene match. The CDR3 DNA reads TGTGCCAGCAGAGTAGATGTTGACAGGGGCGGTGGCTACACCTTC. Amino acids: CASRVDVDRGGGYTF.

This chain links TRBV19 with TRBJ1-1, with 7 bases fitting TRBD1. Germline loops: CDR1 LNHDA, CDR2 SQIVND (reference sequence). The CDR3 is made up of 14 amino acids. V trimming: 5 bases; J trimming: 0 bases; junction bases outside the gene matches: 3. CDR3 sequence: CASSATGMNTEAFF. CDR3 in DNA: TGTGCCAGTAGTGCGACAGGGATGAACACTGAAGCTTTCTTT.